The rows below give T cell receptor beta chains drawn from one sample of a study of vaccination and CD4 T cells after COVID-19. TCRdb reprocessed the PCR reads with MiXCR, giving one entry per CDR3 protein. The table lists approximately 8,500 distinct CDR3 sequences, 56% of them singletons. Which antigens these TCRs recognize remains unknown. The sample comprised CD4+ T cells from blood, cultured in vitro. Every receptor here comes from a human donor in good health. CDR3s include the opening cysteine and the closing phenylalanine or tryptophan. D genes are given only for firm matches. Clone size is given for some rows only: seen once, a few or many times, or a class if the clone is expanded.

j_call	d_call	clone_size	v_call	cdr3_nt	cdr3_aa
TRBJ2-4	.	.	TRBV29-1	TGCAGCGCCCAGGGGGGGCTAGCGGAAAACATTCAGTACTTC	CSAQGGLAENIQYF
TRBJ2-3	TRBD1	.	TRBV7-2	TGTGCCAGCAGCTCGTGGACAGGGTCGGATACGCAGTATTTT	CASSSWTGSDTQYF
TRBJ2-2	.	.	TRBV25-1	TGTGCCAGCAGTGAATTAGGTGTTACCGGGGAGCTGTTTTTT	CASSELGVTGELFF
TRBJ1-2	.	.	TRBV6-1	TGTGCCAGCAGTGAAGGCCAATGGAAGATAGAATATGGCTACACCTTC	CASSEGQWKIEYGYTF
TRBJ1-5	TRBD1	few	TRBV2	TGTGCCAGCTCGACAGGGGGCTTTAGTAATCAGCCCCAGCATTTT	CASSTGGFSNQPQHF
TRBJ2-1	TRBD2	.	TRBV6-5	TGTGCCAGCAGTTACGGGGGGGTTGGGTATGAGCAGTTCTTC	CASSYGGVGYEQFF
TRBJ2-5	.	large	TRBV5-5	TGTGCCAGCAGCTTCTTCGGGCGAGCTAGTCTTAGACAAGAGACCCAGTACTTC	CASSFFGRASLRQETQYF
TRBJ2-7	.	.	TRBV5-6	TGTGCCAGCAGCTTACATCCGGGTCAGACAGCCTACGAGCAGTACTTC	CASSLHPGQTAYEQYF
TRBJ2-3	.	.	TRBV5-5	TGTGCCAGCAGCTTAGGACTGAGAAGACACAGCACAGATACGCAGTATTTT	CASSLGLRRHSTDTQYF
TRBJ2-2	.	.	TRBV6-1	TGTGCCAGCAGCAGGCTAGCGAACACCGGGGAGCTGTTTTTT	CASSRLANTGELFF
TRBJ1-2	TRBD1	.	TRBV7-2	TGTGCCAGCAGACTTAATACAGGGGCCAACTATGGCTACACCTTC	CASRLNTGANYGYTF
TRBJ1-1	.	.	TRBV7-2	TGTGCCAGCAGCCTAGAGGTTTATGGCAGTGAAGCTTTCTTT	CASSLEVYGSEAFF
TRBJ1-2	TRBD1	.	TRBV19	TGTGCCAGTAGTCATTCCGGGACAGACCGTAACTATGGCTACACCTTC	CASSHSGTDRNYGYTF
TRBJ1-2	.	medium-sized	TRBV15	TGTGCCACCAGCAGAGACCAGGGGAGGCCTTTAGTTGGCTACACCTTC	CATSRDQGRPLVGYTF
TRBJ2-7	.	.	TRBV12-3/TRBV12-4	.	CASSSSGLPSYEQYF
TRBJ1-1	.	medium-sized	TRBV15	TGTGCCACCAGCAGAGGGGGGGGGAACACTGAAGCTTTCTTT	CATSRGGGNTEAFF
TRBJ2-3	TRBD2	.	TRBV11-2	TGTGCCAGCAGGATGACTAGCGGGAGGGCAGGTACGCAGTATTTT	CASRMTSGRAGTQYF
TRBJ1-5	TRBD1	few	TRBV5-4	TGTGCCACCCGGGACAGGGACAGCAATCAGCCCCAGCATTTT	CATRDRDSNQPQHF
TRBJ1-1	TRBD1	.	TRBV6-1	TGTGCCAGCACCCCGGCGCACAGGGGGGGGAGGCGAGCTTTCTTT	CASTPAHRGGRRAFF
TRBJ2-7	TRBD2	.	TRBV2	TGTGCCAGCATCGAAGGGCTAGCGGTTTCCTACGAGCAGTACTTC	CASIEGLAVSYEQYF
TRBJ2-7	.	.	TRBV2	TGTGCCAGCAGCGCAGGGGTTGTGGACTACGAGCAGTACTTC	CASSAGVVDYEQYF
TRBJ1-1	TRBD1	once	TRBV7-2	TGTGCCAGCAGCTTCCTAATCGGGGGAAACAGGGGCGTTCAAGGAACTGAAGCTTTCTTT	CASSFLIGGNRGVQGTEAFF
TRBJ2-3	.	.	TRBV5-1	TGCGCCAGCAGCTTGAGGAGGGCGGGACAAGATACGCAGTATTTT	CASSLRRAGQDTQYF
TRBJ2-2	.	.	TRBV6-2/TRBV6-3	TGTGCCAGCAGTCCGGGACCACTAAAATCCGGGGAGCTGTTTTTT	CASSPGPLKSGELFF
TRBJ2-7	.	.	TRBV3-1	TGTGCCAGCAGCCGGGGACCCCAGCTCGAGCAGTACTTC	CASSRGPQLEQYF
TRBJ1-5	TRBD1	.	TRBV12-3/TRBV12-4	TGTGCCAGCAGTTCCCGGGACAGGGGCTACAATCAGCCCCAGCATTTT	CASSSRDRGYNQPQHF
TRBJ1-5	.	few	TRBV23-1	TGCGCCAGCAGTCAATCGAAGTCCAGGGGAGGCAATCAGCCCCAGCATTTT	CASSQSKSRGGNQPQHF
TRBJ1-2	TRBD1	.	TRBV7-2	TGTGCCATTCGGGACAGGGACGCCTATGGCTACACCTTC	CAIRDRDAYGYTF
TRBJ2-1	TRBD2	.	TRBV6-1	TGTGCCAGCAGTGACGGGAGGGCCTCCTACAATGAGCAGTTCTTC	CASSDGRASYNEQFF
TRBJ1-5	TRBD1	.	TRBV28	TGTGCCAGCAGTCCCGGACAGGGGCGTAGCAATCAGCCCCAGCATTTT	CASSPGQGRSNQPQHF
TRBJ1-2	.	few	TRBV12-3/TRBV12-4	TGTGCCAGCAGCAGCCCCCAAGGTGGCTACACCTTC	CASSSPQGGYTF
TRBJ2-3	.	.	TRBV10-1	TGCGCCAGCAGTGAGGGGGTAGCGTTGGCGCAGTATTTT	CASSEGVALAQYF
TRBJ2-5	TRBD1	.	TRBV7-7	TGTGCCAGCAGCGTGGGACAGTACCAAGAGACCCAGTACTTC	CASSVGQYQETQYF
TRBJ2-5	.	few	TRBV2	TGTGCCAGCAGTGAAAGGGCCGCCGGGGAGACCCAGTACTTC	CASSERAAGETQYF
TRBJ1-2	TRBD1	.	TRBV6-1	TGTGCCAGCAGTGAAGTCCCTCAGGGGGCTGGGATCGGAGGCTACACCTTC	CASSEVPQGAGIGGYTF
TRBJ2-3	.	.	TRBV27	TGTGCCAGCAGCCGGAAATCTAAAGGATCGTGGGGGCCAGATACGCAGTATTTT	CASSRKSKGSWGPDTQYF
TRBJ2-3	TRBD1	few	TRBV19	TGTGCCAGTAGGAGGGACAGGGCCGCGGATACGCAGTATTTT	CASRRDRAADTQYF
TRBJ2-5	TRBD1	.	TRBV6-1	TGTGCCAGCAGCAAAACAGGGGGTCGGCGCGGAGAGACCCAGTACTTC	CASSKTGGRRGETQYF
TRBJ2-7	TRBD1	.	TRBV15	TGTGCCACCAGCAGAGCCGGAACAGGGGGGGAGCAGTACTTC	CATSRAGTGGEQYF
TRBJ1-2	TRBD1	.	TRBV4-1	TGCGCCAGCAGCCAAGAAAAGGATAGGGGACAGAGCTATGGCTACACCTTC	CASSQEKDRGQSYGYTF
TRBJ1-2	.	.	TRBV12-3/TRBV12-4	TGTGCCAGCAGTGGACGAGGCGGGGGCTTAGGGTATGGCTACACCTTC	CASSGRGGGLGYGYTF
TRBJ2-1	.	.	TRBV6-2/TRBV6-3	TGTGCCAGCCGTCGGTTGGATGAGCAGTTCTTC	CASRRLDEQFF